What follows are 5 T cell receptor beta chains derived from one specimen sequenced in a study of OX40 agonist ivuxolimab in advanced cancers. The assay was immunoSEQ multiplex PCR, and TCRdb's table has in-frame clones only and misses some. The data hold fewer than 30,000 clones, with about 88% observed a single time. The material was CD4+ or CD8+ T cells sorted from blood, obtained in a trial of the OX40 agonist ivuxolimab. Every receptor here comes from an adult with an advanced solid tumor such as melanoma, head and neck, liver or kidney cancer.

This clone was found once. The CDR3 reads CASTDVSGRGLSYGYTF. The CDR3 DNA follows: TGTGCCAGTACTGATGTGTCGGGAAGGGGTTTAAGCTATGGCTACACCTTC. The genes are TRBV19 and TRBJ1-2; D may be TRBD1 (5 bases). CDR3 size: 17 residues. Germline lookup yields CDR1 LNHDA and CDR2 SQIVND (reference sequence). V lost 7 bases and J lost 4, with 25 bases in between.

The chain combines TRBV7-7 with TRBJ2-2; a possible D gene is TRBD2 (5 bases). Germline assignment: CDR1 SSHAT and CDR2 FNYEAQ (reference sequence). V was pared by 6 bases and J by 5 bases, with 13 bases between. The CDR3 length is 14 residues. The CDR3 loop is CASSRDLSTGELFF. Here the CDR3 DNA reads TGTGCCAGCAGTCGGGATCTGAGTACCGGGGAGCTGTTTTTT. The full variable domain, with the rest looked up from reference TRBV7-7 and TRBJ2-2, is GAGVSQSPRYKVTKRGQDVTLRCDPISSHATLYWYQQALGQGPEFLTYFNYEAQPDKSGLPSDRFSAERPEGSISTLTIQRTEQRDSAMYRCASSRDLSTGELFFGEGSRLTVL.

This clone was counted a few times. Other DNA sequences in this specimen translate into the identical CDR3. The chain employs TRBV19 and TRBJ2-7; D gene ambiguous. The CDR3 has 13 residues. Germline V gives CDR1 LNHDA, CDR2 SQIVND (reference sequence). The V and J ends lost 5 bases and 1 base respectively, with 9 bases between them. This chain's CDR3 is CASSSDGSYEQYF. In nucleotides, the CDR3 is TGTGCCAGTAGTTCGGACGGATCCTACGAGCAGTACTTC.

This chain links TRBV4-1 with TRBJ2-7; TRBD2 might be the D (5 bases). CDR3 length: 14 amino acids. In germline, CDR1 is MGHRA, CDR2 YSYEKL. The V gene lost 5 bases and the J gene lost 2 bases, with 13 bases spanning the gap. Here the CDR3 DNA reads TGCGCCAGCAGCGAGGGTAGCAGTCCCTACGAGCAGTACTTC. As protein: CASSEGSSPYEQYF.

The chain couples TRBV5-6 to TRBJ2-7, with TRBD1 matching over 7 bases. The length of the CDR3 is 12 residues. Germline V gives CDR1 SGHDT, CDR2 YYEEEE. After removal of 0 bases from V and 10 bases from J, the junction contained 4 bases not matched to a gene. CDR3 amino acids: CASSLGQGDQYF. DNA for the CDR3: TGTGCCAGCAGCTTGGGGCAGGGGGACCAGTACTTC.